Below, 16 T cell receptor beta chains from the same sample are listed, as sequenced in a study of shared clonotypes between healthy human individuals. Generated by immunoSEQ multiplex PCR, the TCRdb table keeps only in-frame clones and is missing some. The sample has around 1,000,000 clones; approximately 80% are singletons. Sequenced input: memory CD4+ T cells from PBMCs. Subset meaning: CD45RA-negative fraction. The receptors shown here come from a man aged 18 to 35 in good health. Some clones in this sample may be carry-over from other donors' samples.

This chain joins TRBV27 and TRBJ1-2, with a possible D match to TRBD1 (5 bases). Looked up from germline, CDR1 is MNHEY and CDR2 is SMNVEV (reference sequence). Trimming removed 5 bases from V and 5 bases from J, with 18 bases in between. The CDR3 sequence is 15 residues long. Here the CDR3 reads CASSPHRRGSYGYTF. In DNA, the CDR3 is TGTGCCAGCAGTCCTCATCGGAGGGGATCATATGGCTACACCTTC.

In this sample, this clone turned up a few times. The rearrangement joins TRBV2 to TRBJ1-2, with D unresolved. This CDR3 has 12 residues. In germline, CDR1 is SNHLY, CDR2 FYNNEI. V was shortened by 0 bases and J by 8 bases, with 7 bases between the two germline ends. The CDR3 sequence: CASSEARVGYTF. The CDR3 region has the DNA TGTGCCAGCAGTGAAGCGAGAGTCGGCTACACCTTC.

This sequence joins TRBV11-2 and TRBJ2-2, with 7 bases matching TRBD2. The CDR3 is 14 amino acids. Germline V lookup: CDR1 SGHAT, CDR2 FQNNGV. J lost 4 bases, V lost 8 bases, and 7 bases had no gene match. CDR3 in amino acids: CASGSGLGTGELFF. The CDR3 DNA follows: TGTGCCAGCGGTAGCGGGTTAGGCACCGGGGAGCTGTTTTTT.

V usage is TRBV6-1 and J usage is TRBJ2-7; maybe TRBD2 (5 bases). The V gene's germline CDR1 is MNHNS and CDR2 SASEGT. The CDR3 is made up of 14 amino acids. V lost 5 bases, J lost 1 base, and 12 bases lay in between. The CDR3 region is CASSPPGVSYEQYF. DNA of the CDR3: TGTGCCAGCAGTCCCCCCGGGGTTTCCTACGAGCAGTACTTC.

The chain couples TRBV10-2 to TRBJ2-3; D is unclear. Per germline, CDR1 WSHSY and CDR2 SAAADI. The CDR3 sequence is 15 residues long. V shed 2 bases and J shed 0 bases, with 9 bases lying between them. The CDR3 sequence is CASSERAVSTDTQYF. DNA of the CDR3: TGCGCCAGCAGTGAGCGGGCCGTTAGCACAGATACGCAGTATTTT.

The genes are TRBV7-6 and TRBJ1-5; tentative D call: TRBD1 (5 bases). Germline CDR1 is SGHVS and CDR2 is FNYEAQ. V was shortened by 5 bases and J by 7 bases, with 12 bases between the two germline ends. CDR3 length equals 13 residues. In DNA, the CDR3 is TGTGCCAGCAGCCAGGGACCCCTCCAGCCCCAGCATTTT. Translating it yields CASSQGPLQPQHF.

The chain recombines TRBV7-2 with TRBJ2-7; D may be TRBD1 or TRBD2 (5 bases each). Germline values: CDR1 SGHTA, CDR2 FQGNSA. This CDR3 contains 14 residues. V shed 2 bases and J shed 7 bases, with 15 bases lying between them. CDR3: CASSLRGTSGEQYF. Written as DNA, the CDR3 is TGTGCCAGCAGCTTAAGGGGAACCTCGGGAGAGCAGTACTTC.

The chain carries TRBV10-3 and TRBJ2-1; 13 positions match TRBD2. CDR3 size: 16 residues. The V gene end was trimmed by 10 bases and the J gene end by 1 base; junction bases not matched to a gene: 7. Per germline, CDR1 ENHRY and CDR2 SYGVKD. The CDR3 loop reads CATAGTSGDSYNEQFF. The CDR3 nucleotides read TGTGCCACCGCCGGGACTAGCGGGGATTCCTACAATGAGCAGTTCTTC.

The chain has TRBV18 and TRBJ2-3; 14 bases are shared with TRBD2. The junction had 8 bases not matched to a gene; V was cut back by 2 bases and J by 1 base. Germline CDR1 is KGHSH and CDR2 is LQKENI. CDR3 length equals 19 residues. The CDR3, as DNA: TGTGCCAGCTCACCAGGACTAGCGGGAGGTCGAACCGGCACAGATACGCAGTATTTT. Translating it yields CASSPGLAGGRTGTDTQYF.

The chain uses TRBV2 and TRBJ1-1; TRBD1 matches at 8 bases. From germline, CDR1 is SNHLY and CDR2 FYNNEI. V lost 6 bases, J lost 3 bases, and 9 bases stayed unmatched. The CDR3 loop spans 15 amino acids. The CDR3 DNA is TGTGCCAGCAGGAAAGACAGGGGCGGGTACACTGAAGCTTTCTTT. Protein sequence: CASRKDRGGYTEAFF.

The chain employs TRBV28 and TRBJ1-1; 7 bases line up with TRBD1. This CDR3 comprises 17 residues. CDR1 and CDR2 from the germline V gene are MDHEN and SYDVKM. Losses at the gene ends were 8 bases for V and 1 base for J; bases not matched to a gene: 16. The CDR3 DNA reads as TGTGCCAGCTCAATAACTTGGCAGGGGGAAAGGAACACTGAAGCTTTCTTT. Translated: CASSITWQGERNTEAFF.

Worth noting for this clone: The same CDR3 arises from other DNA sequences in this sample as well. The rearrangement uses TRBV4-1 and TRBJ1-5, with D tentatively TRBD1 (6 bases). Trimming pared 4 bases from V and 4 bases from J, leaving 11 bases between. The CDR3 extends over 14 amino acids. Germline V CDR1 and CDR2: MGHRA, YSYEKL. As DNA, the CDR3 is TGCGCCAGCAGCCCTGAGGGGGGTAATCAGCCCCAGCATTTT. Amino acids: CASSPEGGNQPQHF.

The chain couples TRBV10-3 to TRBJ2-3; 10 bases are shared with TRBD2. Germline assignment: CDR1 ENHRY and CDR2 SYGVKD. The CDR3 totals 17 residues. V lost 0 bases, J lost 5 bases, and 8 bases stayed unmatched. The CDR3 spells CAISESVASGRGDTQYF. The CDR3 coding sequence is TGTGCCATCAGTGAGTCGGTTGCTAGCGGGAGAGGAGATACGCAGTATTTT.

This clone was counted a single time. This chain links TRBV5-4 with TRBJ2-5; the D call may be TRBD1 or TRBD2 (5 bases each). This CDR3 region has 14 residues. Germline V lookup: CDR1 SGHNT, CDR2 YYREEE (reference sequence). The ends were cut back, 1 base at V and 2 bases at J, with 9 bases in the middle. The DNA of the CDR3 is TGTGCCAGCAGCTTGACGGGGCCGCAAGAGACCCAGTACTTC. It specifies CASSLTGPQETQYF.

J is TRBJ2-2 and V is TRBV9, with D possibly TRBD1 on 6 matching bases. V lost 3 bases and J lost 1, with 10 bases in between. The CDR3 is 15 residues long. Germline V CDR1 and CDR2: SGDLS, YYNGEE. CDR3 sequence reads: CASSGLGGNTGELFF. The CDR3 nucleotides are TGTGCCAGCAGCGGGCTAGGGGGGAACACCGGGGAGCTGTTTTTT.

This clone has just a few counts. This chain connects TRBV28 to TRBJ1-1; unclear D gene. V was trimmed by 3 bases and J by 9 bases, leaving 17 bases between them. This CDR3 region has 14 residues. Germline-derived CDR1 and CDR2 are MDHEN and SYDVKM. The CDR3, as DNA: TGTGCCAGCAGTTTCCCTACACCAGGCCCGAAAGCTTTCTTT. Protein product: CASSFPTPGPKAFF. The full variable domain, its missing parts supplied by reference TRBV28 and TRBJ1-1, is DVKVTQSSRYLVKRTGEKVFLECVQDMDHENMFWYRQDPGLGLRLIYFSYDVKMKEKGDIPEGYSVSREKKERFSLILESASTNQTSMYLCASSFPTPGPKAFFGQGTRLTVV.